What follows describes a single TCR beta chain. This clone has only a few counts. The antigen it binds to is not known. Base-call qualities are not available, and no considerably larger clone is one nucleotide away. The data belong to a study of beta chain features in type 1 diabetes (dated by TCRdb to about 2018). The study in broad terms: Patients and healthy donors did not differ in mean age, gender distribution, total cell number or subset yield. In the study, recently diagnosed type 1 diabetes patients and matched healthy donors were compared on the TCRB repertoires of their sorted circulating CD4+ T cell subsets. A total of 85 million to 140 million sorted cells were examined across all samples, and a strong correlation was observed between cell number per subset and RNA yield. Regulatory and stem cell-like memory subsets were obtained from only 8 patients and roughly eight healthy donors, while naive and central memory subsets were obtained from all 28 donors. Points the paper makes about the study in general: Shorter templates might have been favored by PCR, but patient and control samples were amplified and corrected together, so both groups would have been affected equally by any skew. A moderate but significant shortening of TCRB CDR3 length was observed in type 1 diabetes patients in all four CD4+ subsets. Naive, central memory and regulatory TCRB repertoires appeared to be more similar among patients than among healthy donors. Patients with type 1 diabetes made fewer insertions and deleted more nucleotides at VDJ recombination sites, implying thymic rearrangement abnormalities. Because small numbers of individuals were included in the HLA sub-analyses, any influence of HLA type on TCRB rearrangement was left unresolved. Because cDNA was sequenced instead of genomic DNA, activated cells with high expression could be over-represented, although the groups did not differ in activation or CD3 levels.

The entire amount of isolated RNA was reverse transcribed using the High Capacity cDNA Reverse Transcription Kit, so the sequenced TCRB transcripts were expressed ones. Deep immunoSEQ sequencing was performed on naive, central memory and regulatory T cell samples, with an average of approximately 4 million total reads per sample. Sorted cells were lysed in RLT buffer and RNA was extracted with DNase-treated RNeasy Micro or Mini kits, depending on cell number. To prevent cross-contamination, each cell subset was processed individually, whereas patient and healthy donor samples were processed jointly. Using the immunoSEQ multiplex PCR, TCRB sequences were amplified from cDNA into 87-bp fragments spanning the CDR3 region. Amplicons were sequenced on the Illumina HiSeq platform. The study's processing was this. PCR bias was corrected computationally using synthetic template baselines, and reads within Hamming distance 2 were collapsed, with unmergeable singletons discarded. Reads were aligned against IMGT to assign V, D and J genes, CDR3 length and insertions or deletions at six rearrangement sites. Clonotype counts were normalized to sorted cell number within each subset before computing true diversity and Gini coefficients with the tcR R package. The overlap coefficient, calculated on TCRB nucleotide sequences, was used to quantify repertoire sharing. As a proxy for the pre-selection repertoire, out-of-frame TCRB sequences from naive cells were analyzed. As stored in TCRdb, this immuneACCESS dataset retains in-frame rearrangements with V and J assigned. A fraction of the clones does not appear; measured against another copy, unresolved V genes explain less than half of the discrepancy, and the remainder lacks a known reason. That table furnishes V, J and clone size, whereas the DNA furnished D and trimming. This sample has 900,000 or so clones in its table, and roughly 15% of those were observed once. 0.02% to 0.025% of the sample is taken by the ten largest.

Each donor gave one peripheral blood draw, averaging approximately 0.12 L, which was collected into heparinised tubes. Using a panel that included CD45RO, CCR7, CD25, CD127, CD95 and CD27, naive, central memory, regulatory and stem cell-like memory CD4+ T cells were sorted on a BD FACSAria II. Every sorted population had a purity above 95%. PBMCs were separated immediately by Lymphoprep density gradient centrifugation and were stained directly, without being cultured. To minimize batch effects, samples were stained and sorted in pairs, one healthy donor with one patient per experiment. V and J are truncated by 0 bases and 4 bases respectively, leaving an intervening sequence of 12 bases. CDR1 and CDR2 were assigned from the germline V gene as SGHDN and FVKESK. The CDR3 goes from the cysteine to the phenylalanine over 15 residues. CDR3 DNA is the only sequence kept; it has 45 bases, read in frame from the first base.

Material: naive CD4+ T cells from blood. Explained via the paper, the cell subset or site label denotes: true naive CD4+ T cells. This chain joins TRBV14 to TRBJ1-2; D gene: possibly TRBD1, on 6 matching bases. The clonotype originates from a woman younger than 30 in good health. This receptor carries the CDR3 CASSQDYRVPYGYTF. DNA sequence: TGTGCCAGCAGCCAAGATTACAGGGTCCCCTATGGCTACACCTTC.